These T cell receptor beta chains were read from a single sample in a study of cytomegalovirus exposure and HLA in healthy donors. TCRdb keeps only in-frame clones here, not all; method: immunoSEQ multiplex PCR. The table has 100,000 to 150,000 clones, around four fifths seen once. The source material was PBMCs. All receptors derive from a man younger than 40 in good health and CMV-seropositive. Each CDR3 is given with its conserved first and last residue. D genes are given only for firm matches. Expanded clones are given a class, and other clones once, few, many or no size at all.

d_gene | j_gene | v_gene | abundance | CDR3aa | CDR3nt
. | TRBJ2-7 | TRBV18 | . | CASSPDSGERYF | TGTGCCAGCTCCCCTGATTCGGGGGAGAGGTACTTC
TRBD1 | TRBJ2-3 | TRBV5-1 | . | CASSLGRTGSTDTQYF | TGCGCCAGCAGCTTGGGAAGGACAGGCAGCACAGATACGCAGTATTTT
TRBD2 | TRBJ2-2 | TRBV7-2 | once | CASSSTSPYTGELFF | TGTGCCAGCAGCTCGACTAGCCCCTACACCGGGGAGCTGTTTTTT
TRBD2 | TRBJ2-3 | TRBV18 | . | CASSPRGSLLAADTQYF | TGTGCCAGCTCACCTCGGGGTTCATTACTAGCGGCAGATACGCAGTATTTT
TRBD2 | TRBJ2-1 | TRBV5-1 | . | CASSLVAGANEQFF | TGCGCCAGCAGCTTGGTAGCGGGAGCCAATGAGCAGTTCTTC
. | TRBJ2-1 | TRBV25-1 | . | CASSETGPGMQFF | TGTGCCAGCAGTGAGACAGGTCCAGGGATGCAGTTCTTC
. | TRBJ2-3 | TRBV4-2 | . | CASSQAGHSYTDTQYF | TGTGCCAGCAGCCAAGCCGGTCATTCCTACACAGATACGCAGTATTTT
TRBD2 | TRBJ2-3 | TRBV5-1 | . | CASSLGASGSTDTQYF | TGCGCCAGCAGCTTGGGGGCTAGCGGTAGCACAGATACGCAGTATTTT
. | TRBJ2-3 | TRBV27 | . | CASSLGGSGDTQYF | TGTGCCAGCAGTTTGGGAGGCTCCGGAGATACGCAGTATTTT
TRBD1 | TRBJ1-2 | TRBV10-3 | . | CAINVQGANGYTF | TGTGCCATCAACGTTCAGGGGGCGAATGGCTACACCTTC
TRBD2 | TRBJ2-7 | TRBV27 | . | CASSFSTSGTYEQYF | TGTGCCAGCAGTTTTTCCACTAGCGGGACCTACGAGCAGTACTTC
. | TRBJ1-2 | TRBV7-2 | . | CASSFGGGGYTF | TGTGCCAGCAGCTTCGGGGGGGGTGGCTACACCTTC
TRBD2 | TRBJ2-7 | TRBV9 | . | CASSARDYPYEQYF | TGTGCCAGCAGCGCCCGGGACTACCCCTACGAGCAGTACTTC
TRBD2 | TRBJ2-7 | TRBV6-6 | . | CASSLSGSSYEQYF | TGTGCCAGCAGCCTAAGCGGGAGCTCCTACGAGCAGTACTTC
. | TRBJ2-7 | TRBV2 | few | CASGPSYEQYF | TGTGCCAGCGGCCCGTCCTACGAGCAGTACTTC
TRBD2 | TRBJ2-7 | TRBV5-6 | . | CASSSYALAGYEQYF | TGTGCCAGCAGCTCATATGCGCTAGCGGGGTACGAGCAGTACTTC
. | TRBJ2-7 | TRBV27 | . | CASSFRRSEQYF | TGTGCCAGCAGTTTCCGCCGGTCGGAGCAGTACTTC
. | TRBJ2-1 | TRBV27 | once | CASSGASSYNEQFF | TGTGCCAGCAGTGGAGCGAGCTCCTACAATGAGCAGTTCTTC
. | TRBJ2-7 | TRBV5-1 | . | CASSPRDTYYEQYF | TGCGCCAGCTCGCCTCGGGACACATACTACGAGCAGTACTTC
TRBD2 | TRBJ2-1 | TRBV30 | . | CASLPGWTSGRTVGQFF | TGTGCCTCCCTGCCCGGCTGGACTAGCGGGAGGACGGTGGGGCAGTTCTTC
TRBD2 | TRBJ2-5 | TRBV7-9 | . | CASSPAGTSGRARETQYF | TGTGCCAGCAGCCCGGCTGGGACTAGCGGGAGGGCCCGGGAGACCCAGTACTTC
TRBD1 | TRBJ2-7 | TRBV28 | . | CASNYRGEQYF | TGTGCCAGCAACTACAGGGGCGAGCAGTACTTC
. | TRBJ1-1 | TRBV2 | . | CASSILTANTEAFF | TGTGCCAGCAGTATTCTAACAGCGAACACTGAAGCTTTCTTT
. | TRBJ2-7 | TRBV20-1 | . | CSAPRAGLQYF | TGCAGTGCCCCTCGGGCGGGTCTGCAGTACTTC
TRBD1 | TRBJ2-7 | TRBV6-5 | . | CASSPYPGQGYEQYF | TGTGCCAGCAGCCCTTACCCGGGACAGGGGTACGAGCAGTACTTC
TRBD2 | TRBJ2-2 | TRBV4-2 | . | CASSQELAGGGAGELFF | TGTGCCAGCAGCCAAGAGTTAGCGGGAGGGGGGGCCGGGGAGCTGTTTTTT
TRBD1 | TRBJ2-1 | TRBV7-6 | . | CASSSGQGYDEQFF | TGTGCCAGCAGCTCCGGACAGGGTTACGATGAGCAGTTCTTC
TRBD1 | TRBJ2-7 | TRBV11-3 | . | CASSPGTGNYEQYF | TGTGCCAGCAGCCCGGGGACAGGTAACTACGAGCAGTACTTC